The rows below give T cell receptor beta chains drawn from one sample of a study of memory CD4+ T cells and cytomegalovirus serostatus. Method: immunoSEQ multiplex PCR; TCRdb's copy keeps in-frame clones and lacks some. The data contain tens of thousands of clones, 70% to 85% of them seen just once; the ten biggest clones take up approximately 0.64%. Sequences were obtained from memory CD4+ T cells from blood. The source is an adult in good health and CMV-seronegative. The CDR3 runs from the conserved cysteine through the conserved F or W. The D gene is left open where the match is weak. Size is omitted from some rows. Given values are once, few, many or a class for expanded clones.

>-|TRBJ1-4|TRBV30|-
CAWSSGFGEKLFF
TGTGCCTGGAGCTCAGGGTTTGGTGAAAAACTGTTTTTT
>-|TRBJ1-5|TRBV19|-
CASSMQGLHQPQHF
TGTGCCAGTAGTATGCAGGGCTTGCATCAGCCCCAGCATTTT
>once|TRBJ2-5|TRBV29-1|-
CSVVSRMGYQETQYF
TGCAGCGTTGTGAGCAGAATGGGGTACCAAGAGACCCAGTACTTC
>-|TRBJ1-3|TRBV7-6|-
CASSLGLAGNTIYF
TGTGCCAGCAGCTTAGGACTGGCCGGAAACACCATATATTTT
>-|TRBJ2-7|TRBV7-6|TRBD1
CASSPRTGGGTYEQYF
TGTGCCAGCAGCCCCCGGACAGGGGGAGGGACCTACGAGCAGTACTTC
>-|TRBJ2-7|TRBV11-1|-
CASSSSYDEQYF
TGTGCCAGCAGCTCGTCCTACGACGAGCAGTACTTC
>-|TRBJ1-1|TRBV29-1|TRBD1
CSVANRGEAFF
TGCAGCGTTGCAAACAGGGGTGAAGCTTTCTTT
>-|TRBJ2-3|TRBV7-3|-
CASSLDSDTQYF
TGTGCCAGCAGCTTGGACTCAGATACGCAGTATTTT
>-|TRBJ2-3|TRBV20-1|TRBD2
CSGTSGGTQYF
TGCAGTGGGACTAGCGGGGGAACGCAGTATTTT
>-|TRBJ2-2|TRBV2|-
CASGRTANTGELFF
TGTGCCAGCGGTAGGACAGCAAACACCGGGGAGCTGTTTTTT
>-|TRBJ2-5|TRBV5-6|TRBD1
CASSDRVQETQYF
TGTGCCAGCAGCGACAGGGTTCAAGAGACCCAGTACTTC
>-|TRBJ2-5|TRBV7-9|-
CASSLAGAQTQYF
TGTGCCAGCAGCTTAGCGGGAGCTCAGACCCAGTACTTC
>-|TRBJ2-2|TRBV5-5|TRBD1
CASSILTGGMGTGELFF
TGTGCCAGCAGCATCCTGACAGGGGGCATGGGAACCGGGGAGCTGTTTTTT
>-|TRBJ2-2|TRBV2|-
CASSEDRVDTGELFF
TGTGCCAGCAGTGAAGACAGGGTGGACACCGGGGAGCTGTTTTTT
>few|TRBJ1-1|TRBV7-9|TRBD1
CASSLAGTGITEAFF
TGTGCCAGCAGCTTAGCCGGGACAGGGATTACTGAAGCTTTCTTT
>-|TRBJ2-4|TRBV2|-
CASIGVGNIQYF
TGTGCCAGCATCGGAGTCGGAAACATTCAGTACTTC
>-|TRBJ2-2|TRBV4-1|-
CASSQDPGASNTGELFF
TGCGCCAGCAGCCAAGATCCCGGGGCTTCGAACACCGGGGAGCTGTTTTTT
>-|TRBJ2-4|TRBV2|TRBD2
CASSDQRGGRGNIQYF
TGTGCCAGCAGTGATCAGCGGGGGGGCCGGGGAAACATTCAGTACTTC
>-|TRBJ1-2|TRBV2|TRBD1
CASSEAMTGLSYGYTF
TGTGCCAGCAGTGAAGCCATGACAGGGTTGAGCTATGGCTACACCTTC
>-|TRBJ1-5|TRBV19|-
CASSIDRFGGVRNQPQHF
TGTGCCAGTAGTATAGATCGGTTTGGAGGGGTTCGCAATCAGCCCCAGCATTTT
>-|TRBJ1-4|TRBV5-4|TRBD1
CASSLVGTEEKLFF
TGTGCCAGCAGCTTGGTGGGGACAGAAGAAAAACTGTTTTTT
>-|TRBJ2-7|TRBV9|-
CASSVGLIRDSYEQYF
TGTGCCAGCAGCGTAGGGCTGATTAGGGACTCCTACGAGCAGTACTTC
>-|TRBJ2-1|TRBV6-6|TRBD1
CASSYPRGQTNEQFF
TGTGCCAGCAGTTACCCCCGGGGACAGACCAATGAGCAGTTCTTC
>-|TRBJ1-4|TRBV6-6|-
CASSYSGGFNEKLFF
TGTGCCAGCAGTTACTCGGGGGGGTTTAATGAAAAACTGTTTTTT
>-|TRBJ2-7|TRBV7-2|TRBD2
CASSPGLAREQYF
TGTGCCAGCAGCCCCGGACTAGCCCGGGAGCAGTACTTC
>once|TRBJ1-2|TRBV5-8|-
CASSLYNVLRGYTF
TGTGCCAGCAGCTTATATAATGTGCTGAGAGGCTACACCTTC
>-|TRBJ1-3|TRBV18|-
CASSLYDVSSGNTIYF
TGTGCCAGCTCCCTATACGATGTGAGCTCTGGAAACACCATATATTTT
>-|TRBJ2-5|TRBV5-1|-
CASSLEQGGQETQYF
TGCGCCAGCAGCTTGGAACAGGGCGGGCAAGAGACCCAGTACTTC
>-|TRBJ1-6|TRBV2|TRBD1
CASSQTGGIQSPLHF
TGTGCCAGCAGTCAAACAGGGGGCATACAATCACCCCTCCACTTT
>-|TRBJ2-5|TRBV15|TRBD2
CATSRGGTQTQYF
TGTGCCACCAGCAGGGGAGGGACTCAGACCCAGTACTTC
>few|TRBJ1-5|TRBV19|-
CASSADTSNSNQPQHF
TGTGCCAGTAGTGCGGACACCTCGAATAGCAATCAGCCCCAGCATTTT
>-|TRBJ2-7|TRBV11-2|TRBD1
CASSLLGTGASYEQYF
TGTGCCAGCAGCTTACTAGGGACAGGGGCCTCCTACGAGCAGTACTTC
>-|TRBJ1-1|TRBV6-1|TRBD1
CASSEPGGTVNTEAFF
TGTGCCAGCAGTGAACCAGGGGGGACTGTGAACACTGAAGCTTTCTTT
>-|TRBJ2-5|TRBV2|-
CASRAGYNQETQYF
TGTGCCAGCAGAGCAGGGTATAACCAAGAGACCCAGTACTTC
>-|TRBJ1-4|TRBV4-3|-
CASSQGGTNQEEKLFF
TGCGCCAGCAGCCAAGGGGGGACGAACCAAGAAGAAAAACTGTTTTTT
>-|TRBJ1-1|TRBV6-1|-
CASIGDLPKNTEAFF
TGTGCCAGCATAGGGGACCTGCCGAAGAACACTGAAGCTTTCTTT